This T cell receptor (beta chain) was profiled in a study of T cell repertoires in cytomegalovirus infection. This clonotype has just a few counts. Its antigen is unidentified. TCRdb recomputed calls from the reads with MiXCR, one row per CDR3 protein. The sample records roughly 180,000 distinct CDR3 sequences, about 20% being singletons. The receptor comes from a human donor in good health (CMV status not recorded). Some clones in this sample may be carry-over from other donors' samples. The sample in question was CD8+ T cells from cultured PBMCs, obtained from culture after CMV antigen stimulation.

The CDR3 spells CSARGQGDTEAFF. The CDR3 bases are TGCAGTGCTAGGGGCCAGGGGGACACTGAAGCTTTCTTT. The chain has TRBV20-1 and TRBJ1-1; TRBD1 matches 7 bases. V lost 3 bases to trimming and J lost 3 bases; unmatched junction nucleotides: 4. CDR3 length: 13 amino acids. Germline CDR1 is DFQATT and CDR2 is SNEGSKA (reference sequence).